The next 9 T cell receptor beta chains were all read from a single sample in a study of cytomegalovirus exposure and HLA in healthy donors. Sequencing was performed with immunoSEQ multiplex PCR; in TCRdb, only in-frame clones are kept and a portion is missing. The repertoire includes around 250,000 clones, less than 95% of them detected once, and under 4% sits in the top ten. What was sequenced was PBMCs. These receptors were taken from a woman aged 25 to 45 in good health and CMV-seronegative.

This clone was seen a few times. V usage is TRBV4-3 and J usage is TRBJ1-2; 9 positions agree with TRBD1. The V gene end was trimmed by 3 bases and the J gene end by 4 bases; junction bases not matched to a gene: 6. The germline V gene encodes CDR1 LGHNA and CDR2 YSLEER. The CDR3 runs 15 residues. CDR3 nucleotide sequence: TGCGCCAGCAGCCAGACCGGGACAGGGATCTATGGCTACACCTTC. Protein sequence: CASSQTGTGIYGYTF.

The V and J genes are TRBV27 and TRBJ2-6; D unclear. Germline-derived CDR1 and CDR2 are MNHEY and SMNVEV (reference sequence). Trimming removed 6 bases from V and 0 bases from J, with 3 bases in between. The CDR3 is 13 residues long. The CDR3 DNA reads TGTGCCAGCAGGGGCTCTGGGGCCAACGTCCTGACTTTC. Protein: CASRGSGANVLTF.

CDR3 coding DNA: TGCGCCAGCAGCCAGACCGGGGAAGATACGCAGTATTTT. Its translation is CASSQTGEDTQYF. The chain joins TRBV4-1 to TRBJ2-3, with D possibly TRBD2 on 5 matching bases. Germline V CDR1 and CDR2: MGHRA, YSYEKL. The CDR3 is 13 amino acids. V lost 3 bases and J lost 5, with 9 bases in between.

The chain recombines TRBV9 with TRBJ1-1, with 8 bases fitting TRBD1. Germline CDR1 and CDR2: SGDLS and YYNGEE. This CDR3 has 14 residues. J gave up 8 bases and V 4 bases, and 10 bases lay outside the gene matches. The chain's CDR3 is CASSPGGVGSEAFF. DNA of the CDR3: TGTGCCAGCAGCCCAGGGGGCGTGGGTTCCGAAGCTTTCTTT.

The CDR3 loop reads CASTPGQGSYEQYF. The CDR3 nucleotides are TGTGCCAGCACTCCGGGACAGGGTTCCTACGAGCAGTACTTC. The V call is TRBV18, the J call TRBJ2-7; TRBD1 agrees at 9 bases. The CDR3 length is 14 residues. CDR1 is KGHSH and CDR2 is LQKENI in the germline V gene. V was clipped by 8 bases and J by 1 base; unmatched bases: 6.

The chain carries TRBV28 and TRBJ2-7; D perhaps matches TRBD2 (6 bases). CDR3 length equals 15 residues. Germline lookup yields CDR1 MDHEN and CDR2 SYDVKM. Trimming cost V 2 bases and J 5 bases, with 16 bases left between them. Here the CDR3 DNA reads TGTGCCAGCAGTTTACGGGAGCAAGGGCTCGACGAGCAGTACTTC. It is translated as CASSLREQGLDEQYF.

This chain connects TRBV28 to TRBJ2-7; 12 bases are shared with TRBD1. The germline V gene has CDR1 MDHEN and CDR2 SYDVKM. J lost 4 bases, V lost 5 bases, and 6 bases had no gene match. The CDR3 contains 15 residues. CDR3 sequence (DNA): TGTGCCAGCAGTATACCGGGACAGGGGGCTTACGAGCAGTACTTC. Amino acids: CASSIPGQGAYEQYF. The full variable domain, completed using reference TRBV28 and TRBJ2-7, is DVKVTQSSRYLVKRTGEKVFLECVQDMDHENMFWYRQDPGLGLRLIYFSYDVKMKEKGDIPEGYSVSREKKERFSLILESASTNQTSMYLCASSIPGQGAYEQYFGPGTRLTVT.

The chain couples TRBV30 to TRBJ2-7, with TRBD2 identical over 8 bases. Unmatched junction bases numbered 2, after V lost 2 bases and J lost 2 bases. CDR3 length: 13 amino acids. Germline CDR1 GTSNPN, CDR2 SVGIG (reference sequence). The CDR3 coding sequence is TGTGCCTGGAGTAGCGGGGGCCCCTACGAGCAGTACTTC. It translates to CAWSSGGPYEQYF.

V usage is TRBV5-1 and J usage is TRBJ1-5, with 7 nucleotides matching TRBD1. Germline CDR1 SGHRS, CDR2 YFSETQ. With 4 bases clipped from V and 5 bases from J, the junction kept 6 bases outside the gene matches. The length of the CDR3 is 14 residues. The CDR3: CASSEGGEDQPQHF. CDR3 in DNA: TGCGCCAGCAGCGAAGGGGGCGAGGATCAGCCCCAGCATTTT.